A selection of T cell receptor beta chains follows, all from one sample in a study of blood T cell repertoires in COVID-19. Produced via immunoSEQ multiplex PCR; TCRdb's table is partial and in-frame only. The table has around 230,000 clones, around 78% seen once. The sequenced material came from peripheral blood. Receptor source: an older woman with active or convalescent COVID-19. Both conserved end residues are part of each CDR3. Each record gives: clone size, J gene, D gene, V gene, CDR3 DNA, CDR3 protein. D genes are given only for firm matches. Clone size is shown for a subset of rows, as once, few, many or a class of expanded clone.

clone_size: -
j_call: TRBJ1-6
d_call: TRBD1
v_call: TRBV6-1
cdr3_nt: TGTGCCAGCAGTGAAGGGGACAGTTATAATTCACCCCTCCACTTT
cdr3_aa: CASSEGDSYNSPLHF

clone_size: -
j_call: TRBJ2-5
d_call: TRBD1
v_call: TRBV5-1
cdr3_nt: TGCGCCAGCAGCTGGGGGACAGGGGCGAGGGAGACCCAGTACTTC
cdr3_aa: CASSWGTGARETQYF

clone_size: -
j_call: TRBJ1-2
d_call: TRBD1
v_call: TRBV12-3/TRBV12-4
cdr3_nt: TGTGCCAGCACCAGGGACAGGGTTTATGGCTACACCTTC
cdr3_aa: CASTRDRVYGYTF

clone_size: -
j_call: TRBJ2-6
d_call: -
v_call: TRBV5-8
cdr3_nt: TGTGCCAGCAGCTTGGGACAGGCGGCTGGGGCCAACGTCCTGACTTTC
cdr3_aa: CASSLGQAAGANVLTF

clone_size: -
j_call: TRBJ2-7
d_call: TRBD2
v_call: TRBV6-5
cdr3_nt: TGTGCCAGCGGCAGGCGGGAGCTTGAGCAGTACTTC
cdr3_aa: CASGRRELEQYF

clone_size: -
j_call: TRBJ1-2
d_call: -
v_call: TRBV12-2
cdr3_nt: TGTGCAAGTCGCTCCACCCGGGGGGCCTCAGATGGCTACACCTTC
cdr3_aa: CASRSTRGASDGYTF

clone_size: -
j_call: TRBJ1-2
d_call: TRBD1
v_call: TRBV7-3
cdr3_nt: TGTGCCAGCAGCTTAGATGGGACAGGTTATGGCTACACCTTC
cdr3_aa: CASSLDGTGYGYTF

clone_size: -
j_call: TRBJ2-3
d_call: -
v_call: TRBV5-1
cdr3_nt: TGCGCCAGCAGCTTGGGACAAGCCTCTAGCACAGATACGCAGTATTTT
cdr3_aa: CASSLGQASSTDTQYF

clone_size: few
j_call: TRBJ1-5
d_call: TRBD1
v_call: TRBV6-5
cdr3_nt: TGTGCCAGCAGTCGAGACAGGGGAGAGCCCCAGCATTTT
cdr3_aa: CASSRDRGEPQHF

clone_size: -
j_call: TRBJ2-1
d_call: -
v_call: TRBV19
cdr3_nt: TGTGCCAGTAGTCCCCAGGGGAATGAGCAGTTCTTC
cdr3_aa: CASSPQGNEQFF

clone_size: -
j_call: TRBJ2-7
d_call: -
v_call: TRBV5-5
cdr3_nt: TGTGCCAGCAGCTTGGCCTGGTGGGACACCTACGAGCAGTACTTC
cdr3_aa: CASSLAWWDTYEQYF

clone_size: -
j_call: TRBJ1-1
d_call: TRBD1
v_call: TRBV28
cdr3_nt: TGTGCCAGCAGTCACCCTACAGGGGGGCCGGGAACTGAAGCTTTCTTT
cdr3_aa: CASSHPTGGPGTEAFF

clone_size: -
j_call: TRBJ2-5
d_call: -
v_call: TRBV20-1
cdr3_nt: TGCAGTGTCAGGAGGGGAGAGGCCCAGTACTTC
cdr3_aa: CSVRRGEAQYF

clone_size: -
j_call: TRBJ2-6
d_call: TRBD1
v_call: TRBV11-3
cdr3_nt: TGTGCCAGCAGCCCCGGTCTCGGGACAGGGCCCTCTGGGGCCAACGTCCTGACTTTC
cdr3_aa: CASSPGLGTGPSGANVLTF

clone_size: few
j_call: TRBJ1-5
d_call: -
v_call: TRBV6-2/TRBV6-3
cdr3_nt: TGTGCCAGCAGCTTTAACAGGGGCAATCAGCCCCAGCATTTT
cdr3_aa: CASSFNRGNQPQHF

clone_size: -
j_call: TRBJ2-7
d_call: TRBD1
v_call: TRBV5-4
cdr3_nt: TGTGCCAGCAGTTCGCCGGGACAGAACTACGAGCAGTACTTC
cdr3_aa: CASSSPGQNYEQYF

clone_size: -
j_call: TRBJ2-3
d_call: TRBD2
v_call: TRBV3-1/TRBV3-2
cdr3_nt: TGTGCCAGCAGCCCTTCGGAGGGTAGCGGGAGGGCGGGCCTCCCAGATACGCAGTATTTT
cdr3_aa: CASSPSEGSGRAGLPDTQYF

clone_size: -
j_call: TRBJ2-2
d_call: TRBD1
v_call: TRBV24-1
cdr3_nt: TGTGCCACCAGTGCGACAGGGCCCACCGGGGAGCTGTTTTTT
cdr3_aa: CATSATGPTGELFF

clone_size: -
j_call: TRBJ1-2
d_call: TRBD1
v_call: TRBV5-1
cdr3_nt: TGCGCCAGCAGGCCACAGGGGTCGGACTATGGCTACACCTTC
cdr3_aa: CASRPQGSDYGYTF

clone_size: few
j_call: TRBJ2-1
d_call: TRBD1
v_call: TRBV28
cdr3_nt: TGTGCCAGCAGGCGACAGGGGACTTACAATGAGCAGTTCTTC
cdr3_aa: CASRRQGTYNEQFF

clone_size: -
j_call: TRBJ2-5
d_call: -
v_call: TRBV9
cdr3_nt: TGTGCCAGCAGACCAGGGGCCTCCCGAGGGGAGACCCAGTACTTC
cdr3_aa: CASRPGASRGETQYF

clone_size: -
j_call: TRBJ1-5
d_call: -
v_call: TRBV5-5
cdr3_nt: TGTGCCAGCAGCCAGGACGGGGATCAGCCCCAGCATTTT
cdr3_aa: CASSQDGDQPQHF

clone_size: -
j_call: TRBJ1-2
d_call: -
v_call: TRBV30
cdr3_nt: TGTGCCTGGACCCCGGGGGGATATGGCTACACCTTC
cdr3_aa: CAWTPGGYGYTF

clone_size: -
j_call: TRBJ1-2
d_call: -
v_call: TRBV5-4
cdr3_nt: TGTGCCAGCAGCTCACAGGACATCACGGGCTATGGCTACACCTTC
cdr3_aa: CASSSQDITGYGYTF

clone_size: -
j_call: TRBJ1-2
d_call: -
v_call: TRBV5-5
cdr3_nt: TGTGCCAGCAGCTCCCCGGACAGCTATGGCTACACCTTC
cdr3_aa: CASSSPDSYGYTF

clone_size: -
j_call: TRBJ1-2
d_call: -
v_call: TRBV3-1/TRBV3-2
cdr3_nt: TGTGCCAGCAGCCAAACTTTTACGCCGACGAGGGGCTACACCTTC
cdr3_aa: CASSQTFTPTRGYTF

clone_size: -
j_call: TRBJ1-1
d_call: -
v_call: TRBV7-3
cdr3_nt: TGTGCCAGCAGCTTAGTCCCGACTGAAGCTTTCTTT
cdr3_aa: CASSLVPTEAFF

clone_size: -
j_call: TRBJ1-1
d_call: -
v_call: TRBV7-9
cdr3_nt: TGTGCCAGCAGCTTAGGGGGGGACACTGAAGCTTTCTTT
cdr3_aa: CASSLGGDTEAFF

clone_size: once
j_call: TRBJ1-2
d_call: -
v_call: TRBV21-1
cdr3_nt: TGTGCCAGCAGCAATAGACAGGATAACTATGGCTACACCTTC
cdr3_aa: CASSNRQDNYGYTF

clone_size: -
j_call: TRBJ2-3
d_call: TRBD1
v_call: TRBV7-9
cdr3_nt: TGTGCCAGCAGCCTCGGACAGGTTTTTGATACGCAGTATTTT
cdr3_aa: CASSLGQVFDTQYF

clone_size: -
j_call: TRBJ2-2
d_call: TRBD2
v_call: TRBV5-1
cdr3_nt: TGCGCCAGCAGCCCAGGACTAGCGGGGCCCTCGGGGGAGCTGTTTTTT
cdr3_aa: CASSPGLAGPSGELFF

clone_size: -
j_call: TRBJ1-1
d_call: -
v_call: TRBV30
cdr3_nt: TGTGCCTGGACACGGGGGTATGGCACTGAAGCTTTCTTT
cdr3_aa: CAWTRGYGTEAFF

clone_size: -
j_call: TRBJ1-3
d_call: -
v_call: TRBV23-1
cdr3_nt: TGCGCCAGCAGTCAATCCCCCAGGGAAGGAAACACCATATATTTT
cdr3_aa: CASSQSPREGNTIYF

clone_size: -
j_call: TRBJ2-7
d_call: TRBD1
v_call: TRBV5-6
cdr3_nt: TGTGCCAGCAGCTTGGGACAGGGGAGGGAGCAGTACTTC
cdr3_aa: CASSLGQGREQYF

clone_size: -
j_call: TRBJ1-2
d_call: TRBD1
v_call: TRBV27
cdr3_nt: TGTGCCAGCAGTCAAACGACAGGGGGTTACTATGGCTACACCTTC
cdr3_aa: CASSQTTGGYYGYTF

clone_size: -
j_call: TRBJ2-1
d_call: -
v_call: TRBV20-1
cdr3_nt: TGCAGTGCTAACCCAGGCCGGGAGCAGTTCTTC
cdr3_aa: CSANPGREQFF

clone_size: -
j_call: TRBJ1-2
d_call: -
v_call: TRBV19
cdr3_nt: TGTGCCAGTAGTACGGACAAAATCCCGGCGCGGGGCTACACCTTC
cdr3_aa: CASSTDKIPARGYTF

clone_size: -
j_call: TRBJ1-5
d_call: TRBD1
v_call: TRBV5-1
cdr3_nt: TGCGCCAGCAGCTTGGAAGGGGGCGGTCAGCCCCAGCATTTT
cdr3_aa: CASSLEGGGQPQHF

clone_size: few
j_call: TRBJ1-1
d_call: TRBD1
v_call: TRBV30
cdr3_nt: TGTGCCTGGAGAGACAGGGTTGGGATAGCTTTCTTT
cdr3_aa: CAWRDRVGIAFF

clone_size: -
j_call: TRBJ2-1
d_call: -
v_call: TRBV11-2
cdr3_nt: TGTGCCAGCAGCCCCACTTGGGGCGGAGTGGGGAGGAATGAGCAGTTCTTC
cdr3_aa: CASSPTWGGVGRNEQFF

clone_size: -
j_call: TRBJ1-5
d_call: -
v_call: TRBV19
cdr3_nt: TGTGCCAGTAGCAGGGTGAATCAGCCCCAGCATTTT
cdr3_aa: CASSRVNQPQHF

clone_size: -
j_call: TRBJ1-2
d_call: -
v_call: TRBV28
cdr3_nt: TGTGCCAGCAGTTTACATACGTGGGGGCGTATAGGTGGCTACACCTTC
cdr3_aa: CASSLHTWGRIGGYTF